This TCR beta chain was identified in a study of blood T cells in healthy people across ages. General observations from the study: Older age coincided with a roughly linear decline in TCR beta diversity per million T cells. Changes in expanded clonotypes were possibly confounded, as the CMV status of donors was unknown.

This clonotype came up many times. Its antigen remains unidentified. Trimming took 7 bases from V and 0 from J, leaving 19 bases between them. Per the germline V gene, CDR1 is MDHEN and CDR2 is SYDVKM. The CDR3 runs to 16 residues. A sample-barcoded 5' primer and a J-beta primer mix were used in a second PCR of roughly 7 to 11 cycles. TCRdb redid the calling of the 5' RACE reads with MiXCR, one entry per CDR3 protein. The table shows 850,000 to 1,000,000 distinct CDR3 sequences, with about 51% occurring only once. This sequence joins TRBV28 and TRBJ2-7, with D possibly matching TRBD1 (5 bases). This receptor was identified in a woman aged 55-70 years in good health. Sequenced sample: blood. This chain's CDR3 is CASNSWREDSSYEQYF. The CDR3 nucleotides read TGTGCCAGCAACAGTTGGAGAGAAGACAGCTCCTACGAGCAGTACTTC.